Listed below are T cell receptor beta chains from one sample, sequenced in a study of T-cell memory formation after mild COVID-19. Each CDR3 protein gets one entry after TCRdb re-called the 5' RACE reads with MiXCR. Here the sample spans under 400,000 distinct CDR3 sequences, around 27% being singletons. Material: PBMCs or a T cell subset sorted from them (not recorded which). Source of these receptors: an adult woman who had mild COVID-19 (a few samples of this study predate the infection). Cell type and time point are not known. Each CDR3 is given with its conserved first and last residue. The D gene is left open where the match is weak. Clone sizes are given selectively: once, few, many, or a class where the clone is expanded.

clone_size: .; j_call: TRBJ1-4; v_call: TRBV25-1; d_call: .; cdr3_nt: TGTGCCAGCAGTGGACAGTTAGGTGAAAAACTGTTTTTT; cdr3_aa: CASSGQLGEKLFF
clone_size: few; j_call: TRBJ2-1; v_call: TRBV29-1; d_call: .; cdr3_nt: TGCAGCGTTGGTTTCGGGGGCAATGAGCAGTTCTTC; cdr3_aa: CSVGFGGNEQFF
clone_size: .; j_call: TRBJ1-1; v_call: TRBV7-9; d_call: .; cdr3_nt: TGTGCCAGCAGCTTAGAGGTGGGCACTGAAGCTTTCTTT; cdr3_aa: CASSLEVGTEAFF
clone_size: .; j_call: TRBJ2-1; v_call: TRBV4-2; d_call: .; cdr3_nt: TGTGCCAGCAGCCAAGGAGGAGAGCAGTTCTTC; cdr3_aa: CASSQGGEQFF
clone_size: few; j_call: TRBJ1-1; v_call: TRBV4-1; d_call: TRBD1; cdr3_nt: TGCGCCAGCAGCCTCAGGACAGGCCGAAACACTGAAGCTTTCTTT; cdr3_aa: CASSLRTGRNTEAFF
clone_size: .; j_call: TRBJ2-5; v_call: TRBV9; d_call: .; cdr3_nt: TGTGCCAGCAGCGTAAAACAGGGTTTCGAGACCCAGTACTTC; cdr3_aa: CASSVKQGFETQYF
clone_size: .; j_call: TRBJ2-2; v_call: TRBV5-1; d_call: .; cdr3_nt: TGCGCCAGCAGCCCGAGTGAGGCCCAACCCACCGGGGAGCTGTTTTTT; cdr3_aa: CASSPSEAQPTGELFF
clone_size: .; j_call: TRBJ1-2; v_call: TRBV18; d_call: .; cdr3_nt: TGTGCCAGCTCATCTATCCCTAACAGCTATGGCTACACCTTC; cdr3_aa: CASSSIPNSYGYTF
clone_size: .; j_call: TRBJ2-3; v_call: TRBV19; d_call: .; cdr3_nt: TGTGCCAGTAGTGGTCCAGGAGGGGACACAGATACGCAGTATTTT; cdr3_aa: CASSGPGGDTDTQYF
clone_size: .; j_call: TRBJ1-4; v_call: TRBV3-1; d_call: .; cdr3_nt: TGTGCCAGCAGCCAAGACCCACCAGGCTCCGGCGGTTATCATAATGAAAAACTGTTTTTT; cdr3_aa: CASSQDPPGSGGYHNEKLFF
clone_size: few; j_call: TRBJ2-5; v_call: TRBV12-3/TRBV12-4; d_call: .; cdr3_nt: TGTGCCAGCAGACCAGCGGCCGAAGAGACCCAGTACTTC; cdr3_aa: CASRPAAEETQYF
clone_size: .; j_call: TRBJ1-2; v_call: TRBV5-4; d_call: .; cdr3_nt: TGTGCCAGCAGCTTGGCCGGACTCACTAACTATGGCTACACCTTC; cdr3_aa: CASSLAGLTNYGYTF
clone_size: .; j_call: TRBJ2-1; v_call: TRBV5-5; d_call: TRBD2; cdr3_nt: TGTGCCAGCAGCTTGTCTGGCCTAGCGGGACGACGGCGTTTCAATGAGCAGTTCTTC; cdr3_aa: CASSLSGLAGRRRFNEQFF
clone_size: .; j_call: TRBJ2-1; v_call: TRBV12-3/TRBV12-4; d_call: .; cdr3_nt: TGTGCCAGCAGTCCACCGGCAGGGTACTACAATGAGCAGTTCTTC; cdr3_aa: CASSPPAGYYNEQFF
clone_size: .; j_call: TRBJ2-5; v_call: TRBV9; d_call: TRBD2; cdr3_nt: TGTGCCAGCAGCGTAGGACTAGCGGAAGAAGAGACCCAGTACTTC; cdr3_aa: CASSVGLAEEETQYF
clone_size: .; j_call: TRBJ2-3; v_call: TRBV20-1; d_call: .; cdr3_nt: TGCAGTGCTAGAGCCGGGTTAGATACGCAGTATTTT; cdr3_aa: CSARAGLDTQYF
clone_size: few; j_call: TRBJ1-5; v_call: TRBV7-6; d_call: .; cdr3_nt: TGTGCCAGCAGCTTACTTTCCCAGCCCCAGCATTTT; cdr3_aa: CASSLLSQPQHF
clone_size: many; j_call: TRBJ1-2; v_call: TRBV20-1; d_call: TRBD1; cdr3_nt: TGCAGTGCTAGTGCGGGACAGCCCTATGGCTACACCTTC; cdr3_aa: CSASAGQPYGYTF
clone_size: .; j_call: TRBJ2-3; v_call: TRBV14; d_call: .; cdr3_nt: TGTGCCAGCAGCCAAGACTTGGGGCGGGGCGGCACAGATACGCAGTATTTT; cdr3_aa: CASSQDLGRGGTDTQYF
clone_size: .; j_call: TRBJ1-4; v_call: TRBV3-1; d_call: .; cdr3_nt: TGTGCCAGCAGCCAAGATGACAGCTTGAGTAATGAAAAACTGTTTTTT; cdr3_aa: CASSQDDSLSNEKLFF